One and the same sample provided the 18 T cell receptor beta chains below, sequenced in a study of OX40 agonist ivuxolimab in advanced cancers. Assay used: immunoSEQ multiplex PCR; TCRdb lists only in-frame clones, some missing. The sample shows over 100,000 clones, 90% of them seen only once. The source was CD4+ or CD8+ T cells sorted from blood, collected in a trial of the OX40 agonist ivuxolimab. All receptors come from an adult with an advanced solid tumor such as melanoma, head and neck, liver or kidney cancer.

This clone came up once. The V and J genes are TRBV2 and TRBJ2-2, with 10 bases matching TRBD2. Germline V gene sequence: CDR1 SNHLY, CDR2 FYNNEI. The CDR3 is 14 amino acids. V shed 11 bases, J shed 7 bases, and the junction held 10 bases outside the gene matches. CDR3: CAVEREGRGGELFF. CDR3 in DNA: TGTGCCGTAGAGCGGGAGGGCCGCGGCGGGGAGCTGTTTTTT.

This clone has a handful of counts. The V gene is TRBV5-6, the J gene TRBJ2-6; D tentatively reads TRBD1 or TRBD2 (5 bases each). Per the germline V gene, CDR1 is SGHDT and CDR2 is YYEEEE. V was trimmed by 7 bases and J by 0 bases, leaving 14 bases between them. The CDR3 runs 16 residues. The CDR3 reads CASFGNTGSGANVLTF. The CDR3 bases are TGTGCCAGCTTCGGGAATACAGGCTCTGGGGCCAACGTCCTGACTTTC.

This clone was recorded once. The rearrangement joins TRBV9 to TRBJ2-2; D ambiguous. CDR1 and CDR2 (germline): SGDLS, YYNGEE. The CDR3 runs to 13 residues. V dropped 0 bases and J dropped 5 bases, with 5 bases sitting between them. This CDR3 is CASSVGSTGELFF. The CDR3 DNA follows: TGTGCCAGCAGCGTAGGCAGTACCGGGGAGCTGTTTTTT.

V is TRBV27 and J is TRBJ2-3; 11 bases are shared with TRBD2. The CDR3 runs to 16 residues. The junction had 5 bases not matched to a gene; V was cut back by 5 bases and J by 1 base. Germline V gives CDR1 MNHEY, CDR2 SMNVEV (reference sequence). The CDR3 spells CASSLRLAGRTDTQYF. CDR3 nucleotides: TGTGCCAGCAGTCTCAGACTAGCGGGACGCACAGATACGCAGTATTTT.

This clone was seen a few times. J is TRBJ1-2 and V is TRBV19; 7 bases fit TRBD1. This CDR3 region has 15 residues. V shed 5 bases and J 8 bases; nucleotides not matched to a gene: 14. The germline CDR1 and CDR2 sequences are LNHDA and SQIVND (reference sequence). The CDR3 DNA is TGTGCCAGTAGTTTTGGGACAGAGTACTTTTGGGGCTACACCTTC. Translating it yields CASSFGTEYFWGYTF.

The chain couples TRBV5-7 to TRBJ1-3; D is uncertain. TRBV5-7 is identified as an open reading frame with a role that is uncertain. This CDR3 comprises 13 residues. The V gene lost 6 bases and the J gene lost 6 bases, with 13 bases spanning the gap. CDR3 coding DNA: TGTGCCAGCACCCCGAGCGGGGAAAACACCATATATTTT. Amino acids: CASTPSGENTIYF.

J is TRBJ1-1 and V is TRBV28; D not certain. V lost 2 bases and J lost 3, with 4 bases in between. The CDR3 runs to 12 residues. CDR1 MDHEN and CDR2 SYDVKM come from the germline V gene. The CDR3 nucleotides are TGTGCCAGCAGTTTAACCCACACTGAAGCTTTCTTT. Its translation: CASSLTHTEAFF.

The chain joins TRBV5-1 to TRBJ2-5; D is perhaps TRBD1 or TRBD2 (5 bases each). CDR3 length equals 15 residues. Germline lookup yields CDR1 SGHRS and CDR2 YFSETQ. Trimming removed 5 bases at V and 1 base at J, with 15 bases between. The CDR3 DNA reads as TGCGCCAGCAGTTCCTCCGGGACCCTCCAAGAGACCCAGTACTTC. Translating it yields CASSSSGTLQETQYF.

J is TRBJ1-1 and V is TRBV19; 7 bases line up with TRBD1. Trimming cost V 3 bases and J 5 bases; bases outside gene matches: 6. The CDR3 consists of 14 residues. CDR1 and CDR2 from the germline V gene are LNHDA and SQIVND (reference sequence). CDR3 sequence (DNA): TGTGCCAGTAGTATTAACAGGGGAGGGACTGAAGCTTTCTTT. Translated: CASSINRGGTEAFF. Drawing the rest from reference TRBV19 and TRBJ1-1, the complete variable domain is DGGITQSPKYLFRKEGQNVTLSCEQNLNHDAMYWYRQDPGQGLRLIYYSQIVNDFQKGDIAEGYSVSREKKESFPLTVTSAQKNPTAFYLCASSINRGGTEAFFGQGTRLTVV.

This chain connects TRBV18 to TRBJ1-5; 8 bases agree with TRBD1. The CDR3 is 18 amino acids. After removal of 2 bases from V and 1 base from J, the junction contained 10 bases not matched to a gene. Germline lookup yields CDR1 KGHSH and CDR2 LQKENI. CDR3 amino acids: CASSPRGNRQGSNQPQHF. For the CDR3, the DNA is TGTGCCAGCTCACCAAGGGGGAATCGACAGGGGAGCAATCAGCCCCAGCATTTT.

This clone has a handful of counts. The V call is TRBV28, the J call TRBJ2-1; TRBD2 matches 13 bases. The ends lost 3 bases at V and 5 bases at J; junction bases unmatched: 4. The germline V gene has CDR1 MDHEN and CDR2 SYDVKM. The CDR3 is 16 amino acids. CDR3 region: CASSFRTSGRNNEQFF. The CDR3 DNA follows: TGTGCCAGCAGTTTCCGGACTAGCGGGAGAAACAATGAGCAGTTCTTC.

CDR3 sequence: CASSFNGVSYEQYF. The DNA of the CDR3 is TGTGCCAGCAGTTTTAATGGCGTCTCCTACGAGCAGTACTTC. The chain employs TRBV27 and TRBJ2-7; the D is unclear. Trimming removed 3 bases from V and 0 bases from J, with 9 bases in between. Germline-derived CDR1 and CDR2 are MNHEY and SMNVEV (reference sequence). The CDR3 totals 14 residues.

This clone was observed a few times. V usage is TRBV28 and J usage is TRBJ2-7; TRBD1 or TRBD2 may be the D gene (5 bases each). The CDR3 has 16 residues. V lost 10 bases and J lost 5, with 27 bases in between. The germline gives CDR1 MDHEN, CDR2 SYDVKM. The CDR3: CATCLVTGTTHNEQYF. DNA for the CDR3: TGTGCCACCTGCCTCGTTACCGGGACCACGCATAACGAGCAGTACTTC.

J is TRBJ1-2 and V is TRBV11-2; D may be TRBD1 (6 bases). The germline gives CDR1 SGHAT, CDR2 FQNNGV. The CDR3 consists of 19 residues. Trimming took 5 bases from V and 1 from J, leaving 26 bases between them. CDR3 bases: TGTGCCAGCAGCCCCCCTGGGAGGGGACACTATTCTTTTAACTATGGCTACACCTTC. It is translated as CASSPPGRGHYSFNYGYTF. Using reference TRBV11-2 and TRBJ1-2 for the parts outside the CDR3, the full variable domain is EAGVAQSPRYKIIEKRQSVAFWCNPISGHATLYWYQQILGQGPKLLIQFQNNGVVDDSQLPKDRFSAERLKGVDSTLKIQPAKLEDSAVYLCASSPPGRGHYSFNYGYTFGSGTRLTVV.

The chain recombines TRBV29-1 with TRBJ2-2, with D uncertain. This CDR3 comprises 12 residues. In germline, CDR1 is SQVTM, CDR2 ANQGSEA. V lost 4 bases, J lost 3 bases, and 6 bases lay in between. The CDR3 bases are TGCAGCGTTGTGCGATACACCGGGGAGCTGTTTTTT. It specifies CSVVRYTGELFF.

The V gene is TRBV5-6, the J gene TRBJ2-7; D tentatively reads TRBD1 or TRBD2 (5 bases each). Trimming removed 4 bases from V and 2 bases from J, with 16 bases in between. Germline V gene data show CDR1 as SGHDT and CDR2 as YYEEEE. The CDR3 contains 15 residues. The DNA for the CDR3 is TGTGCCAGCAGCCAGGGACGCCTACTCACCTACGAGCAGTACTTC. It codes for CASSQGRLLTYEQYF.

J is TRBJ1-5 and V is TRBV30; D call uncertain. Trimming cost V 1 base and J 4 bases, with 8 bases left between them. This CDR3 spans 13 amino acids. Germline CDR1 GTSNPN, CDR2 SVGIG (reference sequence). The chain's CDR3 is CAWSGGRNQPQHF. The CDR3, as DNA: TGTGCCTGGAGTGGAGGGAGGAATCAGCCCCAGCATTTT.

The genes are TRBV18 and TRBJ2-1; tentative D call: TRBD1 (5 bases). The CDR3 consists of 13 residues. From germline, CDR1 is KGHSH and CDR2 LQKENI. With 2 bases removed from V and 8 bases from J, the gap between germline ends came to 10 bases. CDR3 sequence: CASSPDSSYEQFF. The DNA for the CDR3 is TGTGCCAGCTCACCAGACAGCAGCTATGAGCAGTTCTTC.